The present TCR beta chain was sequenced within a study of blood T cell repertoires in COVID-19. The assay was immunoSEQ multiplex PCR, and TCRdb's table has in-frame clones only and misses some. This table has roughly 230,000 clones, about four fifths appearing once. This CDR3 spans 16 amino acids. Germline V gene lookup returns CDR1 MNHNS and CDR2 SASEGT. V shed 4 bases, J shed 0 bases, and the junction held 5 bases outside the gene matches. The sequencing sample was made of PBMCs or T cells enriched from blood (not recorded which). V is TRBV6-1 and J is TRBJ2-1, with TRBD2 identical over 8 bases. This receptor was identified in a woman aged 55-75 years who had recovered from COVID-19. The CDR3, as DNA: TGTGCCAGCAGTGTCGTAGCGGGGAGCTCCTACAATGAGCAGTTCTTC. The encoded protein is CASSVVAGSSYNEQFF.